These 4 T cell receptor beta chains share one sample of origin, sequenced in a study of response to subunit inactivated influenza vaccine (dated by TCRdb to the late 2010s). The method was RT-PCR. Sequencing relied on an Illumina HiSeq 2500. The raw public data were reprocessed by TCRdb itself: fastp quality trimming at Q25, MiXCR clonotype calling, in-frame beta chains only. Entries are consolidated by CDR3 protein sequence, retaining the most common genes and DNA. The sample table contains roughly 500,000 distinct CDR3 sequences; only one count was recorded for 20% to 25% of them. The ten largest clones take up 2.5% to 3% of the sample. These records were also assigned to another study, of T cells expressing NK-cell markers. Reported in the second study: TCR beta cDNA libraries were made by 5'RACE template switching that added a universal primer site and unique molecular identifiers.

Sample: CD4+ T cells sorted from PBMCs, taken 12 days after vaccination. These receptor sequences come from a man aged 45-60 years who received an inactivated influenza vaccine. Donor details come from another sample of the same person, matched by shared clones.

This clonotype was seen at least ten times. The chain carries TRBV25-1 and TRBJ2-2; no clear D. The V gene lost 1 base and the J gene lost 9 bases, with 3 bases spanning the gap. This CDR3 has 11 residues. Looked up from germline, CDR1 is MGHDK and CDR2 is SYGVNS. The CDR3: CASSESRELFF. Here the CDR3 DNA reads TGTGCCAGCAGTGAATCCCGGGAGCTGTTTTTT.

This clonotype was observed a few times. CDR3 sequence reads: CASSSWVPDTQYF. DNA of the CDR3: TGTGCCAGCAGTTCTTGGGTTCCAGATACGCAGTATTTT. The genes are TRBV12-3 or TRBV12-4 and TRBJ2-3; D ambiguous. This CDR3 is built from 13 residues. Trimming took 4 bases from V and 4 from J, leaving 9 bases between them.

This sequence joins TRBV2 and TRBJ2-7; no reliable D call. Trimming pared 5 bases from V and 5 bases from J, leaving 13 bases between. Germline loops: CDR1 SNHLY, CDR2 FYNNEI. The CDR3 runs 13 residues. CDR3 residues: CASSYQAPDEQYF. As DNA, the CDR3 is TGTGCCAGCAGTTACCAGGCTCCAGACGAGCAGTACTTC.

Only a few counts were recorded for this clonotype. J is TRBJ1-6 and V is TRBV14, with D perhaps matching TRBD1 (5 bases). CDR3 length equals 14 residues. V lost 4 bases and J lost 8, with 12 bases in between. In germline, CDR1 is SGHDN, CDR2 FVKESK. The CDR3 DNA reads TGTGCCAGCAGCCTCTTCAGGGAAGATTCACCCCTCCACTTT. Protein: CASSLFREDSPLHF.